The rows below give T cell receptor beta chains drawn from one sample of a study of cytomegalovirus exposure and HLA in healthy donors. Method: immunoSEQ multiplex PCR; TCRdb's copy keeps in-frame clones and lacks some. The sample includes some 150,000 clones, under 90% of them seen just once. Input material: PBMCs. All receptors derive from a boy younger than 10 in good health and CMV-seronegative. Each CDR3 is given with its conserved first and last residue. Fields, in order: clone size, V gene, J gene, D gene, CDR3 DNA, CDR3 protein. The D gene is left open where the match is weak. Not all rows give a size; the values are once, few, many and, for expanded clones, a class.

abundance: .; v_gene: TRBV11-2; j_gene: TRBJ1-4; d_gene: .; CDR3nt: TGTGCCAGCAGCTTATCGGTCGGGGAAAATGAAAAACTGTTTTTT; CDR3aa: CASSLSVGENEKLFF
abundance: few; v_gene: TRBV2; j_gene: TRBJ1-5; d_gene: TRBD1; CDR3nt: TGTGCCAGCAGAATCCGGGACAGGGTGGGTCAGCCCCAGCATTTT; CDR3aa: CASRIRDRVGQPQHF
abundance: few; v_gene: TRBV7-9; j_gene: TRBJ2-3; d_gene: TRBD2; CDR3nt: TGTGCCAGCAGCCGGGACTATTCCGCAGATACGCAGTATTTT; CDR3aa: CASSRDYSADTQYF
abundance: .; v_gene: TRBV11-3; j_gene: TRBJ2-7; d_gene: TRBD2; CDR3nt: TGTGCCAGCAGTTACTGGGGACTAGGATCCTACGAGCAGTACTTC; CDR3aa: CASSYWGLGSYEQYF
abundance: .; v_gene: TRBV5-1; j_gene: TRBJ1-4; d_gene: .; CDR3nt: TGCGCCAGCAGCTTGGTACCAGGATCCACTAATGAAAAACTGTTTTTT; CDR3aa: CASSLVPGSTNEKLFF
abundance: .; v_gene: TRBV28; j_gene: TRBJ2-3; d_gene: .; CDR3nt: TGTGCCAGCAGTTTATATGGCAGATTCACAGATACGCAGTATTTT; CDR3aa: CASSLYGRFTDTQYF
abundance: .; v_gene: TRBV5-1; j_gene: TRBJ2-1; d_gene: .; CDR3nt: TGCGCCAGCAGCTTGGTAGACATCTACAATGAGCAGTTCTTC; CDR3aa: CASSLVDIYNEQFF
abundance: .; v_gene: TRBV5-5; j_gene: TRBJ2-7; d_gene: .; CDR3nt: TGTGCCAGCAGCTCCGATCCGGGGTCCGAGCAGTACTTC; CDR3aa: CASSSDPGSEQYF
abundance: once; v_gene: TRBV9; j_gene: TRBJ2-7; d_gene: .; CDR3nt: TGTGCCAGCAGCGTTTCGGACATCCTTCACTACGAGCAGTACTTC; CDR3aa: CASSVSDILHYEQYF
abundance: .; v_gene: TRBV6-5; j_gene: TRBJ1-1; d_gene: TRBD1; CDR3nt: TGTGCCAGCAGTGCCCAGGGGGTCACTGAAGCTTTCTTT; CDR3aa: CASSAQGVTEAFF
abundance: .; v_gene: TRBV4-3; j_gene: TRBJ2-7; d_gene: .; CDR3nt: TGCGCCAGCAGCCAAGACAAGGTCTACGAGCGGTACTTC; CDR3aa: CASSQDKVYERYF
abundance: .; v_gene: TRBV10-3; j_gene: TRBJ1-5; d_gene: .; CDR3nt: TGTGCCATCAGTCCCGGGACAACGGGAAGTCAGCCCCAGCATTTT; CDR3aa: CAISPGTTGSQPQHF
abundance: few; v_gene: TRBV28; j_gene: TRBJ1-1; d_gene: .; CDR3nt: TGTGCCAGCAGCCGCTTAGCGGGCACTGAAGCTTTCTTT; CDR3aa: CASSRLAGTEAFF
abundance: .; v_gene: TRBV2; j_gene: TRBJ1-5; d_gene: .; CDR3nt: TGTGCCAGTTATCTAACAGGTAGCAATCAGCCCCAGCATTTT; CDR3aa: CASYLTGSNQPQHF
abundance: .; v_gene: TRBV27; j_gene: TRBJ2-1; d_gene: .; CDR3nt: TGTGCCAGCAGTTTATTGCTGGCAGTGTACAATGAGCAGTTCTTC; CDR3aa: CASSLLLAVYNEQFF
abundance: .; v_gene: TRBV4-3; j_gene: TRBJ2-7; d_gene: .; CDR3nt: TGCGCCAGCAGCCAAGGCGATTGGAGGGGCCACGAGCAGTACTTC; CDR3aa: CASSQGDWRGHEQYF